This TCR beta chain was sequenced in a study of CD8+CD57+ T cells in acquired aplastic anemia. The germline gives CDR1 SQVTM, CDR2 ANQGSEA. Trimming at V came to 6 bases and at J to 7 bases, leaving 7 bases not matched to a gene. CDR3 length: 13 amino acids. TCR beta VDJ combinations and CDR3 sequences were profiled from genomic DNA. TCRdb reprocessed the reads with MiXCR, giving one entry per CDR3 protein. Here the sample spans roughly 200,000 distinct CDR3 sequences, about 59% being singletons. As concerns this clonotype: A much more abundant neighbour one base away suggests this may be a read error.

Input material: sorted CD4+, CD8+, or CD8+CD57+ T cells (not recorded which) from PBMCs. The gene calls are TRBV29-1 and TRBJ2-1; 9 bases fit TRBD1. This TCR was sampled from a human donor in good health. The CDR3 loop is CSVGTGRTNEQFF. The CDR3, as DNA: TGCAGCGTAGGGACAGGGAGGACTAATGAGCAGTTCTTC.